The next 21 T cell receptor beta chains were all read from a single sample in a study of cytomegalovirus exposure and HLA in healthy donors. PCR primers comprised 60 Vbeta and 13 Jbeta primers. TCRdb keeps only in-frame clones here, not all; method: immunoSEQ multiplex PCR. The data contain 150,000 to 200,000 clones, 70% to 85% of them singletons. The sequenced material came from PBMCs. Source of these receptors: a woman aged 40 to 50 in good health and CMV-seronegative.

This rearrangement joins TRBV19 to TRBJ2-1; 9 bases are shared with TRBD1. This CDR3 has 17 residues. The V gene's germline CDR1 is LNHDA and CDR2 SQIVND (reference sequence). The V segment lost 5 bases and the J segment 3 bases; nucleotides outside the gene matches: 11. In DNA, the CDR3 is TGTGCCAGTAGTCACCGACAGGGGGTAGGGAACTACAATGAGCAGTTCTTC. Translated, it gives CASSHRQGVGNYNEQFF.

The chain is built from TRBV28 and TRBJ2-1; D is possibly TRBD1 (6 bases). CDR1 and CDR2 (germline): MDHEN, SYDVKM. Trimming took 3 bases from V and 6 from J, leaving 9 bases between them. The CDR3 loop spans 13 amino acids. The CDR3 sequence is CASSLDRGNEQFF. For the CDR3, the DNA is TGTGCCAGCAGTTTGGACAGAGGCAATGAGCAGTTCTTC.

This chain links TRBV5-6 with TRBJ1-2, with D tentatively TRBD1 (6 bases). The V end was cut by 3 bases, the J end by 4 bases, with 10 bases between. Germline V lookup: CDR1 SGHDT, CDR2 YYEEEE. This CDR3 has 13 amino acids. The CDR3 region is CASSSGQSYGYTF. CDR3 DNA: TGTGCCAGCAGCTCAGGACAGAGCTATGGCTACACCTTC.

The CDR3, as DNA: TGTGCCAGCAGTCTCCGGGACAGCCTTAATTCACCCCTCCACTTT. This translates into CASSLRDSLNSPLHF. The gene calls are TRBV6-6 and TRBJ1-6, with 7 bases lining up with TRBD1. The junction had 7 bases not matched to a gene; V was cut back by 5 bases and J by 6 bases. Looked up from germline, CDR1 is MNHNY and CDR2 is SVGAGI (reference sequence). This CDR3 region has 15 residues.

This clone was seen only a few times. The chain has TRBV7-6 and TRBJ2-3; TRBD2 aligns across 10 bases. The trim removed 2 bases at V and 4 bases at J, leaving 9 bases unmatched. This CDR3 spans 17 amino acids. Germline V gene lookup returns CDR1 SGHVS and CDR2 FNYEAQ. Here the CDR3 reads CASSLIRAGGGADTQYF. The DNA of the CDR3 is TGTGCCAGCAGCTTAATCAGAGCGGGAGGGGGGGCAGATACGCAGTATTTT.

The chain couples TRBV10-3 to TRBJ1-2, with TRBD1 identical over 9 bases. Germline V gives CDR1 ENHRY, CDR2 SYGVKD. The CDR3 is 13 amino acids. The V and J ends lost 6 bases and 6 bases, in that order; junction bases with no gene match: 5. The DNA for the CDR3 is TGTGCCATCAGCCGGGACAGGGATGATGGCTACACCTTC. This gives the protein CAISRDRDDGYTF.

CDR3 in DNA: TGTGCCAGCAGCTTGGTTGAGGACAGGGGTAACTATGGCTACACCTTC. Translated, it gives CASSLVEDRGNYGYTF. This chain uses TRBV5-6 with TRBJ1-2; TRBD1 agrees at 9 bases. Germline V gene data show CDR1 as SGHDT and CDR2 as YYEEEE. V dropped 0 bases and J dropped 1; count of bases not matched to a gene: 4. CDR3 length: 16 amino acids.

The gene calls are TRBV28 and TRBJ2-1, with TRBD2 identical over 13 bases. Germline loops: CDR1 MDHEN, CDR2 SYDVKM. Trimming cost V 7 bases and J 7 bases; bases outside gene matches: 10. CDR3 length: 16 amino acids. The CDR3 DNA reads TGTGCCAGCACCTCTTCCGGACTAGCGGGAGAAAATGAGCAGTTCTTC. Translated: CASTSSGLAGENEQFF.

The V call is TRBV16, the J call TRBJ2-6, with D possibly TRBD1 on 5 matching bases. CDR3 size: 17 residues. CDR1 and CDR2 (germline): KGHSY, FQNENV. The V gene lost 2 bases and the J gene lost 0 bases, with 11 bases spanning the gap. In DNA form, the CDR3 reads TGTGCCAGCAGCCAAAGGGGCATTAACTCTGGGGCCAACGTCCTGACTTTC. This encodes CASSQRGINSGANVLTF.

Only one count was recorded for this clone. This rearrangement joins TRBV18 to TRBJ2-7, with D possibly TRBD1 on 5 matching bases. This CDR3 has 15 amino acids. Trimming left V 3 bases short and J 0 bases short, with 12 bases between. The germline V gene has CDR1 KGHSH and CDR2 LQKENI. The CDR3, as DNA: TGTGCCAGCTCACCTTTTGACAGACCCTCCTACGAGCAGTACTTC. The encoded protein is CASSPFDRPSYEQYF.

This clone was seen ten or more times. V is TRBV14 and J is TRBJ2-7, with D uncertain. Germline V CDR1 and CDR2: SGHDN, FVKESK. Deletions cut 5 bases from V and 0 bases from J, with 14 bases between. The length of the CDR3 is 15 residues. The CDR3 DNA reads TGTGCCAGCAGCTCCCTCTCACTTAGCTCCTACGAGCAGTACTTC. The encoded protein is CASSSLSLSSYEQYF.

This clone was counted a single time. V gene TRBV2 combines with J gene TRBJ1-2; D is perhaps TRBD1 (5 bases). Germline V CDR1 and CDR2: SNHLY, FYNNEI. Between the trimmed V and J ends, which lost 7 bases and 7 bases, there was a span of 16 bases. The CDR3 is 13 amino acids. The CDR3 DNA sequence: TGTGCCAGCACCAAACTGACAGATCTTGGCTACACCTTC. Its protein product is CASTKLTDLGYTF.

As regards this clone: The sample contains more than one DNA sequence encoding this CDR3. This CDR3 reads CASSLGTGGQPQHF. CDR3 nucleotide sequence: TGCGCCAGCAGCTTGGGTACAGGGGGCCAGCCCCAGCATTTT. The chain is built from TRBV5-1 and TRBJ1-5; 9 nucleotides line up with TRBD1. CDR1 and CDR2 (germline): SGHRS, YFSETQ. The CDR3 extends over 14 amino acids. The J segment lost 7 bases and the V segment lost 0 bases, leaving 2 bases of the junction unmatched.

The V call is TRBV30, the J call TRBJ1-6, with D hard to call. CDR3 length equals 14 residues. Deletions cut 2 bases from V and 9 bases from J, with 14 bases between. CDR1 and CDR2 (germline): GTSNPN, SVGIG (reference sequence). CDR3 region: CAWSMSRAGSPLHF. Here the CDR3 DNA reads TGTGCCTGGAGTATGAGTAGGGCGGGTTCACCCCTCCACTTT.

V is TRBV7-2 and J is TRBJ2-4; 7 bases map to TRBD1. CDR1 is SGHTA and CDR2 is FQGNSA in the germline V gene. Losses at the gene ends were 8 bases for V and 2 bases for J; bases not matched to a gene: 6. CDR3 size: 14 residues. CDR3 nucleotide sequence: TGTGCCAGCGGTGAAGGGGGCTCCAAAAACATTCAGTACTTC. Its protein is CASGEGGSKNIQYF.

The chain employs TRBV4-2 and TRBJ2-1, with 12 bases aligning to TRBD2. The CDR3 extends over 22 amino acids. CDR1 is LGHNA, CDR2 YNFKEQ, per germline. V gave up 0 bases and J gave up 1 base; unmatched junction bases: 16. This CDR3 is CASSQDKRRPSGGGRSYNEQFF. The CDR3, as DNA: TGTGCCAGCAGCCAAGATAAACGGCGGCCTAGCGGGGGGGGTCGGTCCTACAATGAGCAGTTCTTC.

In this sample, this clone turned up a few times. The chain couples TRBV2 to TRBJ2-1, with TRBD2 matching over 9 bases. With V trimmed by 4 bases and J by 10 bases, 5 bases remained unmatched. This CDR3 region has 13 residues. Germline CDR1 and CDR2: SNHLY and FYNNEI. The CDR3 DNA reads as TGTGCCAGCAGTGTAGCGGGAGAAAGAGAGCAGTTCTTC. Its protein is CASSVAGEREQFF.

This clone was seen a handful of times. The chain couples TRBV5-1 to TRBJ2-7, with D possibly TRBD1 on 5 matching bases. Deletions cut 0 bases from V and 5 bases from J, with 12 bases between. This CDR3 is built from 14 residues. Looked up from germline, CDR1 is SGHRS and CDR2 is YFSETQ. For the CDR3, the DNA is TGCGCCAGCAGCTTGGGACAGCTGCAGAACGAGCAGTACTTC. It specifies CASSLGQLQNEQYF.

The chain carries TRBV7-9 and TRBJ2-6; TRBD1 matches 7 bases. J lost 0 bases, V lost 1 base, and 3 bases had no gene match. This CDR3 region has 17 residues. Germline loops: CDR1 SEHNR, CDR2 FQNEAQ (reference sequence). CDR3 loop: CASSLGDSSSGANVLTF. The CDR3 nucleotides are TGTGCCAGCAGCTTAGGGGACAGCTCCTCTGGGGCCAACGTCCTGACTTTC.

A few counts support this clone. The chain joins TRBV28 to TRBJ2-2, with D maybe TRBD1 (5 bases). The CDR3 runs to 13 residues. V was trimmed by 10 bases and J by 2 bases, leaving 11 bases between them. Germline CDR1 is MDHEN and CDR2 is SYDVKM. DNA for the CDR3: TGTGCCACAATCCAGGGAAACACCGGGGAGCTGTTTTTT. Translated, it gives CATIQGNTGELFF. Full variable domain (missing parts from reference TRBV28 and TRBJ2-2): DVKVTQSSRYLVKRTGEKVFLECVQDMDHENMFWYRQDPGLGLRLIYFSYDVKMKEKGDIPEGYSVSREKKERFSLILESASTNQTSMYLCATIQGNTGELFFGEGSRLTVL.

The chain joins TRBV29-1 to TRBJ2-1; TRBD2 is a possible D gene (5 bases). CDR1 and CDR2 (germline): SQVTM, ANQGSEA. V was shortened by 6 bases and J by 10 bases, with 13 bases between the two germline ends. CDR3 length: 11 amino acids. CDR3 protein: CSVSEGWEQFF. The CDR3 bases are TGCAGCGTGTCAGAGGGCTGGGAGCAGTTCTTC.